This T cell receptor beta chain was identified in a study of CD4 T cells in relation to SARS-CoV-2 and coronaviruses. Study information: PBMCs were cultured with antigen for nine to eleven days before TCR beta sequencing. Whole-study results and caveats: About 65% of donors had memory CD4+ clonotypes crossrecognizing SARS-CoV-2 and common cold coronavirus spike.

The CDR3 runs 15 residues. Trimming left V 4 bases short and J 0 bases short, with 13 bases between. Germline CDR1 reads SGHNT; CDR2 reads YYREEE (reference sequence). Before the COVID-19 pandemic, during about 2011-2018, CD4+ T cells were taken from unexposed donors. The cells were cultured for approximately ten days before CD4+ T cells were isolated. As cell numbers allowed, unexposed-donor CD4+ T cells faced SARS-CoV-2 S/N and four cold-coronavirus spikes. A note on this clone: What it binds is unknown.

Measured with immunoSEQ multiplex PCR; TCRdb has only the in-frame clones, and not every one. The table records under 25,000 clones, about 70% of them present only once. The chain has TRBV5-4 and TRBJ1-2; D uncertain. This sequence was found in a human donor in good health. The specimen sequenced was CD4+ T cells from PBMCs, cultured in vitro. Here the CDR3 reads CASSQDPGANYGYTF. CDR3 DNA: TGTGCCAGCAGCCAAGACCCCGGGGCTAACTATGGCTACACCTTC.